Listed below are T cell receptor beta chains from one sample, sequenced in a study of blood T cell repertoires in COVID-19. Data came from immunoSEQ multiplex PCR; TCRdb stores just in-frame clones and leaves some out. The sample has some 250,000 clones; around 90% are singletons. Specimen: peripheral blood. These receptors all come from a man between 60 and 75 years old who had recovered from COVID-19. CDR3s include the opening cysteine and the closing phenylalanine or tryptophan. A D gene is named only where the DNA matches it firmly. The size of a clone is reported for some rows only, either as once, few or many, or as a class for expanded clones.

d_call j_call v_call clone_size cdr3_aa cdr3_nt
TRBD1 TRBJ2-4 TRBV15 . CATSAPGQGAKNIQYF TGTGCCACCAGCGCGCCGGGACAGGGGGCCAAAAACATTCAGTACTTC
TRBD1 TRBJ2-1 TRBV5-1 . CASSEDRDSDEQFF TGCGCCAGCAGCGAGGACAGGGATAGCGATGAGCAGTTCTTC
TRBD2 TRBJ2-5 TRBV19 once CASSIGLAGGEETQYF TGTGCCAGTAGTATAGGGCTAGCGGGGGGGGAAGAGACCCAGTACTTC
TRBD1 TRBJ2-3 TRBV5-1 . CASRYDRDLDTQYF TGCGCCAGCAGATATGACAGGGATCTCGATACGCAGTATTTT
TRBD2 TRBJ2-2 TRBV2 . CASSEIGTSGGFNTGELFF TGTGCCAGCAGTGAAATCGGGACTAGCGGGGGATTTAACACCGGGGAGCTGTTTTTT
. TRBJ2-1 TRBV20-1 . CSAKGSEAQFF TGCAGTGCTAAGGGGTCTGAAGCCCAGTTCTTC
. TRBJ2-4 TRBV6-5 . CASSISLAKNIQYF TGTGCCAGCTCGATTTCACTAGCCAAAAACATTCAGTACTTC
TRBD1 TRBJ1-5 TRBV6-6 . CASNKDRGQPQHF TGTGCCAGCAACAAGGACAGGGGTCAGCCCCAGCATTTT
TRBD1 TRBJ2-2 TRBV9 . CASRYGQGDTGELFF TGTGCCAGCAGGTACGGACAGGGCGACACCGGGGAGCTGTTTTTT
. TRBJ2-7 TRBV6-2/TRBV6-3 . CASSYSAGFYEQYF TGTGCCAGCAGTTACAGTGCAGGGTTTTACGAGCAGTACTTC
TRBD1 TRBJ1-2 TRBV14 . CASSRTGIYGYTF TGTGCCAGCAGCCGGACAGGAATCTATGGCTACACCTTC
. TRBJ2-5 TRBV5-1 . CASSLSEFETQYF TGCGCCAGCAGCTTATCCGAGTTTGAGACCCAGTACTTC
. TRBJ1-1 TRBV5-1 many CASSLSSRGNTEAFF TGCGCCAGCAGCTTGAGTTCGAGAGGGAACACTGAAGCTTTCTTT
TRBD2 TRBJ2-4 TRBV4-2 . CASSQVGASGGSVQYF TGTGCCAGCAGCCAAGTAGGGGCTAGCGGGGGGAGCGTTCAGTACTTC
TRBD1 TRBJ1-5 TRBV19 many CASSGWTGNSQPQHF TGTGCCAGTAGTGGGTGGACAGGGAATAGTCAGCCCCAGCATTTT
. TRBJ2-7 TRBV10-2 many CASTSSSYEQYF TGCGCCAGCACTTCGAGCTCCTACGAGCAGTACTTC
. TRBJ2-3 TRBV5-1 . CASSPVGWGADTQYF TGCGCCAGCAGCCCCGTCGGTTGGGGAGCAGATACGCAGTATTTT
. TRBJ1-2 TRBV3-1/TRBV3-2 once CASSQGTGGGYTF TGTGCCAGCAGCCAAGGGACTGGAGGCGGCTACACCTTC
. TRBJ1-4 TRBV6-5 . CASSPPEANEKLFF TGTGCCAGCAGTCCACCGGAGGCTAATGAAAAACTGTTTTTT
. TRBJ1-5 TRBV5-3 . CARKPGGTNQPQHF TGTGCCAGAAAACCGGGGGGAACCAATCAGCCCCAGCATTTT
. TRBJ1-2 TRBV7-8 once CASSLDAGNYGYTF TGTGCCAGCAGCTTAGATGCAGGGAACTATGGCTACACCTTC
. TRBJ2-3 TRBV5-1 . CASSLGTQADTQYF TGCGCCAGCAGCTTAGGGACACAAGCCGATACGCAGTATTTT
. TRBJ1-2 TRBV25-1 once CASSGAGGRGNYGYTF TGTGCCAGCAGTGGGGCCGGGGGGAGAGGTAACTATGGCTACACCTTC
. TRBJ1-1 TRBV29-1 . CSVEPFMNTEAFF TGCAGCGTTGAACCATTCATGAACACTGAAGCTTTCTTT
. TRBJ2-1 TRBV11-2 . CASSLYGGAYNEQFF TGTGCCAGCAGCTTATATGGGGGCGCCTACAATGAGCAGTTCTTC
TRBD2 TRBJ2-1 TRBV2 once CASGLAGGWYEQFF TGTGCCAGCGGACTAGCGGGGGGCTGGTATGAGCAGTTCTTC
TRBD1 TRBJ1-6 TRBV19 . CASSPRTGSSPLHF TGTGCCAGTAGTCCTCGGACAGGTTCATCACCCCTCCACTTT
. TRBJ1-2 TRBV6-5 . CASSSTRDTAFF TGTGCCAGCAGTTCCACCCGGGACACCGCCTTCTTC
. TRBJ2-2 TRBV5-1 . CASSLQGYTGELFF TGCGCCAGCAGCTTGCAGGGTTACACCGGGGAGCTGTTTTTT
. TRBJ2-1 TRBV7-9 once CASSSPRRVNNEQFF TGTGCCAGCAGCTCCCCTAGACGTGTAAACAATGAGCAGTTCTTC
. TRBJ2-2 TRBV19 few CASADRWDTGELFF TGTGCCAGCGCTGACAGATGGGACACCGGGGAGCTGTTTTTT
. TRBJ2-7 TRBV4-2 . CASSWTSSYEQYF TGTGCCAGCAGCTGGACATCGTCCTACGAGCAGTACTTC
. TRBJ2-5 TRBV9 . CASSVGGGGTQYF TGTGCCAGCAGCGTAGGCGGGGGCGGGACCCAGTACTTC
. TRBJ1-4 TRBV3-1/TRBV3-2 . CASSGIEGEKLFF TGTGCCAGCAGCGGAATCGAGGGTGAAAAACTGTTTTTT
. TRBJ1-2 TRBV18 . CASSPPTGAGAYGYTF TGTGCCAGCTCACCACCTACTGGTGCAGGGGCCTATGGCTACACCTTC
. TRBJ1-4 TRBV29-1 . CSVAGTSNEKLFF TGCAGCGTTGCCGGGACTTCTAATGAAAAACTGTTTTTT
. TRBJ1-2 TRBV19 . CASSTQGNYGYTF TGTGCCAGTAGTACACAGGGAAACTATGGCTACACCTTC
TRBD1 TRBJ1-5 TRBV2 . CASSDSQGSQPQHF TGTGCCAGCAGTGACTCACAGGGGTCTCAGCCCCAGCATTTT
TRBD2 TRBJ2-1 TRBV9 . CASSARPSGGAFEQFF TGTGCCAGCAGCGCCCGGCCTAGCGGGGGGGCTTTTGAGCAGTTCTTC
. TRBJ1-1 TRBV18 once CASSPNSQGRAEAFF TGTGCCAGCTCACCAAATTCACAGGGAAGGGCTGAAGCTTTCTTT
TRBD1 TRBJ2-7 TRBV24-1 . CATSDRQGGPYEQYF TGTGCCACCAGTGATCGACAGGGGGGTCCCTACGAGCAGTACTTC
. TRBJ2-5 TRBV9 . CASSEHGETQYF TGTGCCAGCAGCGAGCATGGAGAGACCCAGTACTTC
TRBD1 TRBJ2-5 TRBV7-8 . CASSFNRDRVQETQYF TGTGCCAGCAGCTTTAACCGGGACAGGGTACAAGAGACCCAGTACTTC
. TRBJ1-4 TRBV6-5 once CASSTGGTNEKLFF TGTGCCAGCAGTACGGGGGGAACTAATGAAAAACTGTTTTTT
TRBD1 TRBJ1-1 TRBV3-1/TRBV3-2 . CASSRLQGGTEAFF TGTGCCAGCAGCCGATTACAGGGGGGAACTGAAGCTTTCTTT
. TRBJ2-1 TRBV9 . CASTPLGAGAGNEQFF TGTGCCAGCACCCCCCTGGGGGCAGGGGCCGGCAATGAGCAGTTCTTC
TRBD1 TRBJ1-4 TRBV29-1 . CSVEKNRGGEKLFF TGCAGCGTTGAAAAAAACAGGGGCGGTGAAAAACTGTTTTTT
TRBD1 TRBJ2-3 TRBV3-1/TRBV3-2 many CASSQAKGALPTDTQYF TGTGCCAGCAGCCAAGCTAAGGGGGCACTACCCACAGATACGCAGTATTTT
TRBD1 TRBJ2-2 TRBV24-1 . CATSDYQGAGELFF TGTGCCACCAGTGATTACCAGGGGGCCGGGGAGCTGTTTTTT
TRBD1 TRBJ1-3 TRBV10-1 many CASRKGSIPRDRGESSGNTIYF TGCGCCAGCAGGAAAGGGTCCATCCCCCGAGACAGGGGCGAGAGCTCTGGAAACACCATATATTTT
. TRBJ1-3 TRBV11-2 . CASSPGAASGNTIYF TGTGCCAGCAGCCCAGGGGCTGCCTCTGGAAACACCATATATTTT
. TRBJ2-2 TRBV2 once CASSLLGTENTGELFF TGTGCCAGCAGCTTATTAGGGACTGAGAACACCGGGGAGCTGTTTTTT
. TRBJ1-5 TRBV3-1/TRBV3-2 . CASSQGPGPNQPQHF TGTGCCAGCAGCCAAGGTCCAGGCCCCAATCAGCCCCAGCATTTT
. TRBJ1-6 TRBV15 . CATSYRSYNSPLHF TGTGCCACCAGCTATCGGTCCTATAATTCACCCCTCCACTTT